This passage covers 28 T cell receptor beta chains from one sample sequenced in a study of chemoradiotherapy in HPV16-positive cancers. The repertoire was sequenced with immunoSEQ multiplex PCR; TCRdb's copy has only in-frame clones and lacks some. The table lists about 12,000 clones, roughly 77% of them singletons. The sample here was taken from a patient who underwent chemoradiotherapy. The receptor set was obtained from a human donor with HPV-associated anogenital cancer.

V usage is TRBV14 and J usage is TRBJ2-1; D could derive from TRBD1 or TRBD2 (5 bases each). V was shortened by 8 bases and J by 2 bases, with 13 bases between the two germline ends. CDR1 and CDR2 from the germline V gene are SGHDN and FVKESK. This CDR3 comprises 14 residues. CDR3 in DNA: TGTGCCAGCCAGCCGTTGGGGGCCTACAATGAGCAGTTCTTC. This codes for CASQPLGAYNEQFF.

This clone was seen more than once but under ten times. As DNA, the CDR3 is TGTGCCAGCAGCTCCCTAGCGGGGGTGGACACCGGGGAGCTGTTTTTT. This codes for CASSSLAGVDTGELFF. The chain links TRBV11-3 to TRBJ2-2, with 10 bases fitting TRBD2. The CDR3 length is 16 residues. The germline gives CDR1 SGHNT, CDR2 YENEEA. J lost 3 bases, V lost 4 bases, and 5 bases had no gene match. Variable domain in full (rest from reference TRBV11-3 and TRBJ2-2): EAGVVQSPRYKIIEKKQPVAFWCNPISGHNTLYWYLQNLGQGPELLIRYENEEAVDDSQLPKDRFSAERLKGVDSTLKIQPAELGDSAVYLCASSSLAGVDTGELFFGEGSRLTVL.

The rearrangement uses TRBV6-5 and TRBJ1-5; D is unresolved. The V end lost 2 bases, the J end lost 5 bases, and 7 bases lay between the germline ends. Germline V CDR1 and CDR2: MNHEY, SVGAGI. The CDR3 spans 13 residues. The CDR3 spells CASSYSTDQPQHF. The CDR3 DNA reads TGTGCCAGCAGTTACAGCACCGATCAGCCCCAGCATTTT.

In the case of this clone: One end of the junction is discordant with germline, which a read error may explain. Other DNA sequences in the same sample also yield this CDR3. The chain couples TRBV30 to TRBJ2-1; 7 bases match TRBD1. The CDR3 has 12 residues. The germline gives CDR1 GTSNPN, CDR2 SVGIG (reference sequence). In DNA form, the CDR3 reads TGCGCCTGGAACCTCGACAGGGATGAGCAGTTCTTC. As protein: CAWNLDRDEQFF. Complete variable domain (other parts from reference TRBV30 and TRBJ2-1): SQTIHQWPATLVQPVGSPLSLECTVEGTSNPNLYWYRQAAGRGLQLLFYSVGIGQISSEVPQNLSASRPQDRQFILSSKKLLLSDSGFYLCAWNLDRDEQFFGPGTRLTVL.

CDR3 sequence: CASSLDHRVTGNQPQHF. For the CDR3, the DNA is TGTGCCAGCAGCTTAGATCATAGGGTTACAGGAAATCAGCCCCAGCATTTT. The chain couples TRBV7-2 to TRBJ1-5, with D possibly matching TRBD1 (5 bases). Trimming shortened V by 1 base and J by 4 bases, and 17 bases separated the two germline ends. Germline V lookup: CDR1 SGHTA, CDR2 FQGNSA. The CDR3 is 17 amino acids.

This clone was seen more than once but under ten times. The genes are TRBV19 and TRBJ2-2, with 7 positions matching TRBD1. The CDR3 runs 14 residues. V shed 4 bases, J shed 6 bases, and the junction held 5 bases outside the gene matches. Germline V gene sequence: CDR1 LNHDA, CDR2 SQIVND (reference sequence). The CDR3 DNA follows: TGTGCCAGTAGTAAAGGGGGCCCTTCCGGGGAGCTGTTTTTT. This encodes CASSKGGPSGELFF.

CDR3 DNA sequence: TGTGCCAGCAGTCAACAAACCAGCGACAATCAGCCCCAGCATTTT. Protein product: CASSQQTSDNQPQHF. The chain is built from TRBV4-2 and TRBJ1-5, with D hard to call. CDR1 and CDR2 from the germline V gene are LGHNA and YNFKEQ. Trimming stripped 6 bases from V and 3 bases from J, with 15 bases between. The CDR3 has 15 residues.

The V gene is TRBV4-3, the J gene TRBJ1-1; 10 bases map to TRBD1. The V gene end was trimmed by 1 base and the J gene end by 5 bases; junction bases not matched to a gene: 1. This CDR3 spans 14 amino acids. Looked up from germline, CDR1 is LGHNA and CDR2 is YSLEER. The DNA for the CDR3 is TGCGCCAGCAGCCAAGGACAGGGGGCAACTGAAGCTTTCTTT. Amino acid sequence: CASSQGQGATEAFF.

There are a few counts of this clone. The gene calls are TRBV28 and TRBJ1-5, with D maybe TRBD1 (5 bases). The CDR3 is made up of 18 amino acids. The ends were cut back, 6 bases at V and 2 bases at J, with 23 bases in the middle. Germline CDR1 is MDHEN and CDR2 is SYDVKM. The CDR3 nucleotides are TGTGCCAGCAGGTCCGGGACTGGAATTCCTCAGGGCAATCAGCCCCAGCATTTT. Protein product: CASRSGTGIPQGNQPQHF.

In its sample, this clone was seen a few times. J is TRBJ1-1 and V is TRBV5-4, with 10 bases that match TRBD1. V dropped 4 bases and J dropped 5; count of bases not matched to a gene: 5. The CDR3 runs 14 residues. CDR1 is SGHNT, CDR2 YYREEE, per germline (reference sequence). The CDR3 here is CASSPLGQGTEAFF. The CDR3 DNA follows: TGTGCCAGCAGCCCTCTGGGACAGGGGACTGAAGCTTTCTTT.

The chain recombines TRBV19 with TRBJ2-7; D is unresolved. Trimming took off 3 bases at V and 0 bases at J, with 6 bases between the two ends. The CDR3 length is 13 residues. Germline CDR1 reads LNHDA; CDR2 reads SQIVND (reference sequence). The CDR3 nucleotides are TGTGCCAGTAGTATGTGGCCCTCCTACGAGCAGTACTTC. It codes for CASSMWPSYEQYF.

The chain links TRBV5-1 to TRBJ2-2; 10 nucleotides match TRBD2. Germline values: CDR1 SGHRS, CDR2 YFSETQ. The CDR3 has 17 residues. J gave up 5 bases and V 0 bases, and 7 bases lay outside the gene matches. CDR3: CASSLGRLAGETGELFF. In DNA form, the CDR3 reads TGCGCCAGCAGCTTGGGCCGTCTAGCGGGGGAAACCGGGGAGCTGTTTTTT.

This rearrangement joins TRBV5-6 to TRBJ2-3; no firm D call. Trimming pared 5 bases from V and 6 bases from J, leaving 16 bases between. This CDR3 is 14 amino acids long. Germline lookup yields CDR1 SGHDT and CDR2 YYEEEE. DNA of the CDR3: TGTGCCAGCAGTTCCCTTCGGGCCACGGATACGCAGTATTTT. It specifies CASSSLRATDTQYF.

The J gene is TRBJ1-2, the V gene TRBV27, with no clear D. V dropped 0 bases and J dropped 8 bases, with 10 bases sitting between them. Per the germline V gene, CDR1 is MNHEY and CDR2 is SMNVEV (reference sequence). The CDR3 is 13 residues long. CDR3: CASSLSFSSGYTF. CDR3 bases: TGTGCCAGCAGTTTATCGTTCAGTAGCGGCTACACCTTC.

This clone was seen a handful of times. The chain couples TRBV30 to TRBJ1-3, with D hard to call. Germline V gene sequence: CDR1 GTSNPN, CDR2 SVGIG (reference sequence). The CDR3 is 13 amino acids. V was trimmed by 4 bases and J by 3 bases, leaving 10 bases between them. The CDR3 coding sequence is TGTGCCTGGAAAAGACATAATGGAAACACCATATATTTT. Protein product: CAWKRHNGNTIYF.

V usage is TRBV5-1 and J usage is TRBJ2-7; 8 bases agree with TRBD2. The V and J ends lost 2 bases and 1 base, in that order; junction bases with no gene match: 2. The CDR3 is 14 amino acids. Germline V gene lookup returns CDR1 SGHRS and CDR2 YFSETQ. The CDR3 DNA reads as TGCGCCAGCAGCTTTAGCGGGGATTCCTACGAGCAGTACTTC. Translated, it gives CASSFSGDSYEQYF.

This rearrangement joins TRBV9 to TRBJ2-5, with D possibly matching TRBD2 (5 bases). In germline, CDR1 is SGDLS, CDR2 YYNGEE. This CDR3 is built from 14 residues. V lost 3 bases and J lost 10, with 19 bases in between. The CDR3: CASSAHGTGVGQYF. The CDR3 DNA follows: TGTGCCAGCAGCGCCCACGGCACCGGGGTGGGCCAGTACTTC.

J is TRBJ2-5 and V is TRBV9; 7 bases agree with TRBD1. V was clipped by 1 base and J by 1 base; unmatched bases: 7. This CDR3 spans 16 amino acids. Per germline, CDR1 SGDLS and CDR2 YYNGEE. The CDR3 is CASSVRGQTFQETQYF. The CDR3 region has the DNA TGTGCCAGCAGCGTAAGGGGACAGACTTTCCAAGAGACCCAGTACTTC.

The chain is built from TRBV4-1 and TRBJ2-1; no firm D call. Looked up from germline, CDR1 is MGHRA and CDR2 is YSYEKL. There are 13 residues in the CDR3. V was cut by 2 bases and J by 0 bases, with 2 bases left in between. The CDR3 DNA reads TGCGCCAGCAGCCAAACCTCCTACAATGAGCAGTTCTTC. This translates into CASSQTSYNEQFF.

The V call is TRBV7-9, the J call TRBJ1-5; 7 nucleotides line up with TRBD1. Per the germline V gene, CDR1 is SEHNR and CDR2 is FQNEAQ (reference sequence). The CDR3 totals 15 residues. V lost 5 bases, J lost 4 bases, and 8 bases stayed unmatched. The DNA for the CDR3 is TGTGCCAGCAGCGGGGGACAGAGCCAGAATCAGCCCCAGCATTTT. As protein: CASSGGQSQNQPQHF. The whole variable domain, remainder taken from reference TRBV7-9 and TRBJ1-5, is DTGVSQNPRHKITKRGQNVTFRCDPISEHNRLYWYRQTLGQGPEFLTYFQNEAQLEKSRLLSDRFSAERPKGSFSTLEIQRTEQGDSAMYLCASSGGQSQNQPQHFGDGTRLSIL.

The rearrangement links TRBV9 to TRBJ2-5; 8 bases fit TRBD2. Per the germline V gene, CDR1 is SGDLS and CDR2 is YYNGEE. The CDR3 is made up of 15 amino acids. V lost 2 bases to trimming and J lost 5 bases; unmatched junction nucleotides: 8. CDR3 region: CASSVAGGSGETQYF. The CDR3 DNA reads TGTGCCAGCAGCGTGGCGGGGGGATCTGGGGAGACCCAGTACTTC.

The chain joins TRBV7-8 to TRBJ1-5, with a possible D match to TRBD1 (6 bases). CDR3 size: 15 residues. CDR1 and CDR2 from the germline V gene are SGHVS and FQNEAQ. V lost 5 bases and J 7 bases, leaving 18 bases between the germline ends. The CDR3 bases are TGTGCCAGCAGCCCACGGGGGGGCGCGGGCCAGCCCCAGCATTTT. Its protein product is CASSPRGGAGQPQHF.

The V and J genes are TRBV11-2 and TRBJ2-7; D gene unclear. The CDR3 spans 13 residues. CDR1 and CDR2 (germline): SGHAT, FQNNGV. V was pared by 7 bases and J by 7 bases, with 17 bases between. The CDR3 DNA sequence: TGTGCCAGCATCCCCACGGGCAGAAGGGAGCAGTACTTC. Translating gives CASIPTGRREQYF.

The chain recombines TRBV9 with TRBJ2-3; D is undetermined. The CDR3 covers 15 residues. Trimming removed 4 bases at V and 2 bases at J, with 14 bases between. CDR1 SGDLS and CDR2 YYNGEE come from the germline V gene. CDR3 region: CASSPSVRYTDTQYF. The CDR3 DNA reads TGTGCCAGCAGCCCATCGGTGAGGTACACAGATACGCAGTATTTT. The variable domain in full, with the rest retrieved from reference TRBV9 and TRBJ2-3, is DSGVTQTPKHLITATGQRVTLRCSPRSGDLSVYWYQQSLDQGLQFLIQYYNGEERAKGNILERFSAQQFPDLHSELNLSSLELGDSALYFCASSPSVRYTDTQYFGPGTRLTVL.

This chain connects TRBV5-4 to TRBJ2-7; unclear D gene. The length of the CDR3 is 12 residues. V lost 2 bases and J 3 bases, leaving 6 bases between the germline ends. CDR1 and CDR2 from the germline V gene are SGHNT and YYREEE (reference sequence). CDR3 sequence: CASSFSNYEQYF. The CDR3 region has the DNA TGTGCCAGCAGCTTCTCCAACTACGAGCAGTACTTC.

This clone appeared once. The chain recombines TRBV27 with TRBJ1-5, with 9 bases aligning to TRBD1. The germline gives CDR1 MNHEY, CDR2 SMNVEV (reference sequence). J gave up 7 bases and V 3 bases, and 7 bases lay outside the gene matches. The CDR3 totals 15 residues. CDR3 bases: TGTGCCAGCAGTTTTCGACAGGGGGGCGGGCAGCCCCAGCATTTT. Translating it yields CASSFRQGGGQPQHF.

This chain joins TRBV5-6 and TRBJ2-7; perhaps TRBD2 as D (6 bases). The V gene's germline CDR1 is SGHDT and CDR2 YYEEEE. The ends were cut back, 3 bases at V and 5 bases at J, with 12 bases in the middle. This CDR3 is built from 13 residues. In DNA, the CDR3 is TGTGCCAGCAGCTCCGGGGGAGCGGACGAGCAGTACTTC. As protein: CASSSGGADEQYF.

This chain uses TRBV5-5 with TRBJ1-2; D not resolved. Germline CDR1 SGHKS, CDR2 YYEKEE (reference sequence). Trimming left V 0 bases short and J 4 bases short, with 13 bases between. The CDR3 extends over 15 amino acids. The CDR3: CASSLGVGGPYGYTF. In DNA, the CDR3 is TGTGCCAGCAGCTTGGGGGTGGGAGGCCCCTATGGCTACACCTTC.